Reported below is one T cell receptor beta chain. What it binds is unknown. This specimen comes from a study of cytomegalovirus exposure and HLA in healthy donors. Overall study results and limits: Diagnosis of cytomegalovirus status made by the classifier reportedly showed high specificity and sensitivity.

Sequenced by immunoSEQ multiplex PCR; TCRdb stores in-frame clones only, minus some. The top ten hold about 5.3% of the sample, which has 110,000 or so clones, 86% seen once. The CDR3 length is 15 residues. Germline CDR1 reads SGHNT; CDR2 reads YYREEE (reference sequence). V lost 0 bases to trimming and J lost 8 bases; unmatched junction nucleotides: 8. Sequencing input: PBMCs. This clonotype originated in a young man in good health and CMV-seronegative. J is TRBJ1-2 and V is TRBV5-4, with TRBD1 matching over 9 bases. The CDR3 here is CASSLARGQGKGYTF. The CDR3 nucleotides read TGTGCCAGCAGCTTGGCCAGGGGACAGGGAAAGGGCTACACCTTC.